These T cell receptor beta chains were read from a single sample in a study of blood T cell repertoires in COVID-19. TCRdb's table, derived via immunoSEQ multiplex PCR, lists solely in-frame clones and lacks some. This sample yields roughly 200,000 clones, of which 86% are seen a single time; 5.6% belongs to the top ten. Sequencing was carried out using PBMCs or T cells enriched from blood (not recorded which). The source of these receptors is a man aged 40-49 years with acute COVID-19. The CDR3 runs from the conserved cysteine through the conserved F or W.

v_call: TRBV9; j_call: TRBJ1-5; cdr3_length: 15; cdr3_aa: CASGPREAFNQPQHF
v_call: TRBV29-1; j_call: TRBJ2-3; cdr3_length: 13; cdr3_aa: CSVGGGNTDTQYF
v_call: TRBV5-1; j_call: TRBJ2-7; cdr3_length: 13; cdr3_aa: CASSLVGGGEQYF
v_call: TRBV3-1/TRBV3-2; j_call: TRBJ2-7; cdr3_length: 12; cdr3_aa: CASSLLSYEQYF
v_call: TRBV29-1; j_call: TRBJ2-3; cdr3_length: 12; cdr3_aa: CSVDGRTDTQYF
v_call: TRBV2; j_call: TRBJ2-2; cdr3_length: 13; cdr3_aa: CASRLTGPGELFF
v_call: TRBV27; j_call: TRBJ1-4; cdr3_length: 14; cdr3_aa: CASKSGTGNEKLFF
v_call: TRBV7-3; j_call: TRBJ2-2; cdr3_length: 16; cdr3_aa: CASSYGTSGNTGELFF
v_call: TRBV27; j_call: TRBJ2-2; cdr3_length: 12; cdr3_aa: CASSPRGGELFF
v_call: TRBV6-5; j_call: TRBJ1-2; cdr3_length: 14; cdr3_aa: CASSLRTGLYGYTF
v_call: TRBV7-9; j_call: TRBJ2-3; cdr3_length: 15; cdr3_aa: CASSFRGYSTDTQYF
v_call: TRBV28; j_call: TRBJ1-1; cdr3_length: 13; cdr3_aa: CASSLSATDKAFF
v_call: TRBV6-5; j_call: TRBJ1-6; cdr3_length: 15; cdr3_aa: CASSYSNRGRSPLHF
v_call: TRBV7-2; j_call: TRBJ1-5; cdr3_length: 15; cdr3_aa: CASSLWGQGPQPQHF
v_call: TRBV11-3; j_call: TRBJ2-5; cdr3_length: 13; cdr3_aa: CASSNRRGETQYF
v_call: TRBV7-8; j_call: TRBJ1-2; cdr3_length: 15; cdr3_aa: CASSPRQGAYYGYTF
v_call: TRBV11-2; j_call: TRBJ2-1; cdr3_length: 11; cdr3_aa: CASSLGRGQFF
v_call: TRBV14; j_call: TRBJ1-1; cdr3_length: 13; cdr3_aa: CASSPGRHTEAFF
v_call: TRBV20-1; j_call: TRBJ2-1; cdr3_length: 18; cdr3_aa: CSASRGAGGPTTYNEQFF
v_call: TRBV5-6; j_call: TRBJ2-1; cdr3_length: 17; cdr3_aa: CASSSIAGAASYNEQFF
v_call: TRBV27; j_call: TRBJ2-5; cdr3_length: 14; cdr3_aa: CASSLRTDQETQYF
v_call: TRBV3-1/TRBV3-2; j_call: TRBJ1-3; cdr3_length: 14; cdr3_aa: CASRPGGTGNTIYF
v_call: TRBV2; j_call: TRBJ2-7; cdr3_length: 14; cdr3_aa: CASRILGGSYEQYF
v_call: TRBV7-2; j_call: TRBJ1-2; cdr3_length: 15; cdr3_aa: CASSVMTGGWYGYTF
v_call: TRBV25-1; j_call: TRBJ1-6; cdr3_length: 16; cdr3_aa: CASSEEWWQGGSPLHF
v_call: TRBV6-6; j_call: TRBJ1-5; cdr3_length: 13; cdr3_aa: CASSYTQGQPQHF
v_call: TRBV18; j_call: TRBJ1-2; cdr3_length: 14; cdr3_aa: CASSLKDRGGGYTF
v_call: TRBV12-3/TRBV12-4; j_call: TRBJ1-2; cdr3_length: 12; cdr3_aa: CASSASGSGYTF
v_call: TRBV7-2; j_call: TRBJ1-1; cdr3_length: 15; cdr3_aa: CASRPRAGADTEAFF
v_call: TRBV7-9; j_call: TRBJ2-6; cdr3_length: 17; cdr3_aa: CASSTLPGGYGANVLTF
v_call: TRBV29-1; j_call: TRBJ1-5; cdr3_length: 15; cdr3_aa: CSVSPGQGSNQPQHF
v_call: TRBV2; j_call: TRBJ2-3; cdr3_length: 17; cdr3_aa: CASSEGIGIQGGDTQYF
v_call: TRBV5-1; j_call: TRBJ2-3; cdr3_length: 16; cdr3_aa: CASSGLAGSAGDTQYF
v_call: TRBV19; j_call: TRBJ2-4; cdr3_length: 15; cdr3_aa: CASSKGERGKNIQYF
v_call: TRBV5-8; j_call: TRBJ1-4; cdr3_length: 15; cdr3_aa: CASSGPTGGFEKLFF
v_call: TRBV5-4; j_call: TRBJ1-4; cdr3_length: 14; cdr3_aa: CASSLENRNEKLFF
v_call: TRBV5-6; j_call: TRBJ1-2; cdr3_length: 16; cdr3_aa: CASSSTSGQGYYGYTF
v_call: TRBV7-9; j_call: TRBJ2-7; cdr3_length: 13; cdr3_aa: CASSGVGGYEQYF
v_call: TRBV4-1; j_call: TRBJ2-1; cdr3_length: 14; cdr3_aa: CASSQPLVTNEQFF
v_call: TRBV21-1; j_call: TRBJ2-3; cdr3_length: 14; cdr3_aa: CASPLGRGTDTQYF
v_call: TRBV7-9; j_call: TRBJ2-7; cdr3_length: 15; cdr3_aa: CASRSTGGATYEQYF
v_call: TRBV10-1; j_call: TRBJ2-7; cdr3_length: 12; cdr3_aa: CASSLTGKEQYF
v_call: TRBV19; j_call: TRBJ2-2; cdr3_length: 11; cdr3_aa: CASSAAGELFF
v_call: TRBV7-2; j_call: TRBJ1-5; cdr3_length: 18; cdr3_aa: CASSPRRQGAWGNQPQHF
v_call: TRBV4-1; j_call: TRBJ2-2; cdr3_length: 15; cdr3_aa: CASSQRTGGGWELFF
v_call: TRBV5-1; j_call: TRBJ1-6; cdr3_length: 15; cdr3_aa: CASSLGDSVNSPLHF
v_call: TRBV10-1; j_call: TRBJ2-7; cdr3_length: 15; cdr3_aa: CASSEGGGGVSEQYF
v_call: TRBV28; j_call: TRBJ1-3; cdr3_length: 14; cdr3_aa: CASRMTGSGNTIYF